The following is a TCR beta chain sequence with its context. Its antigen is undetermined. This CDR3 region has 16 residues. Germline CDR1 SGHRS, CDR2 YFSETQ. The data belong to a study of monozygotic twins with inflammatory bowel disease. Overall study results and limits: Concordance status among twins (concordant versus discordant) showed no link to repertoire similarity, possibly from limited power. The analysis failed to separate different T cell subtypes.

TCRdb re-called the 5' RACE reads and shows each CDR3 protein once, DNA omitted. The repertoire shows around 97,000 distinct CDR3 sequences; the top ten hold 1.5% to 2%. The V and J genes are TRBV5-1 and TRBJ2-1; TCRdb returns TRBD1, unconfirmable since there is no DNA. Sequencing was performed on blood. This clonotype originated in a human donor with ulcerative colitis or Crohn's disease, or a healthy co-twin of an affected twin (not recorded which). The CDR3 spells CASSWTSGDIYNEQFF. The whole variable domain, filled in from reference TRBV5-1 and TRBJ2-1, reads KAGVTQTPRYLIKTRGQQVTLSCSPISGHRSVSWYQQTPGQGLQFLFEYFSETQRNKGNFPGRFSGRQFSNSRSEMNVSTLELGDSALYLCASSWTSGDIYNEQFFGPGTRLTVL.